The sequence of this T cell receptor beta chain was determined in a study of identical twins. The J segment lost 4 bases and the V segment lost 5 bases, leaving 7 bases of the junction unmatched. The germline V gene encodes CDR1 SGHTA and CDR2 FQGNSA. The CDR3 is 14 amino acids. Findings and limits, study-wide: Insertion counts were lower in abundant cord blood beta clonotypes, a trend that memory repertoires did not show.

Note on this clonotype: No antigen is known for it.

One entry per CDR3 protein, called by TCRdb with MiXCR from the 5' RACE reads. This sample yields approximately 470,000 distinct CDR3 sequences, of which 14% are seen a single time; about 0.52% belongs to the top ten. Another study also made use of these data, one on yellow fever vaccine responses in identical twins.

The genes are TRBV7-2 and TRBJ1-2; TRBD1 matches at 7 bases. This sequence originates from a woman younger than 30 in good health. Sequencing used CD4+ T cells sorted from blood. The CDR3 reads CASSVRQGTYGYTF. CDR3 nucleotides: TGTGCCAGCAGCGTCCGACAGGGTACCTATGGCTACACCTTC. Looking up the rest from reference TRBV7-2 and TRBJ1-2 gives the full variable domain: GAGVSQSPSNKVTEKGKDVELRCDPISGHTALYWYRQSLGQGLEFLIYFQGNSAPDKSGLPSDRFSAERTGGSVSTLTIQRTQQEDSAVYLCASSVRQGTYGYTFGSGTRLTVV.